These 11 T cell receptor beta chains were sequenced from one sample in a study of OX40 agonist ivuxolimab in advanced cancers. Measured with immunoSEQ multiplex PCR; TCRdb has only the in-frame clones, and not every one. Found here are tens of thousands of clones, around 90% of them singletons; the top ten hold roughly 0.53%. Material: CD4+ or CD8+ T cells sorted from blood, obtained in a trial of the OX40 agonist ivuxolimab. Source of these receptors: an adult with an advanced solid tumor such as melanoma, head and neck, liver or kidney cancer.

This chain connects TRBV2 to TRBJ2-1; 11 nucleotides match TRBD2. Trimming cost V 0 bases and J 5 bases; bases outside gene matches: 3. This CDR3 contains 16 residues. CDR1 and CDR2 (germline): SNHLY, FYNNEI. The CDR3 DNA sequence: TGTGCCAGCAGTGAAGCGGGACTAGCGGAGAACAATGAGCAGTTCTTC. It translates to CASSEAGLAENNEQFF.

The chain employs TRBV2 and TRBJ1-1, with no clear D. V was clipped by 5 bases and J by 1 base, with 8 bases between them. The CDR3 covers 13 residues. Per germline, CDR1 SNHLY and CDR2 FYNNEI. The CDR3 spells CASSLRQNTEAFF. DNA for the CDR3: TGTGCCAGCAGTTTAAGACAGAACACTGAAGCTTTCTTT. The full variable domain, in which reference TRBV2 and TRBJ1-1 provide the parts outside the CDR3, is EPEVTQTPSHQVTQMGQEVILRCVPISNHLYFYWYRQILGQKVEFLVSFYNNEISEKSEIFDDQFSVERPDGSNFTLKIRSTKLEDSAMYFCASSLRQNTEAFFGQGTRLTVV.

CDR3 nucleotides: TGTGCCAGCAGACCCCCGGGCAATGAGCAGTTCTTC. This gives the protein CASRPPGNEQFF. V gene TRBV6-6 combines with J gene TRBJ2-1; D gene uncertain. The CDR3 covers 12 residues. Germline V lookup: CDR1 MNHNY, CDR2 SVGAGI (reference sequence). With 6 bases removed from V and 6 bases from J, the gap between germline ends came to 9 bases.

V gene TRBV5-1 combines with J gene TRBJ1-2; D gene ambiguous. CDR3 length: 13 amino acids. The V and J ends lost 0 bases and 8 bases respectively, with 11 bases between them. CDR1 is SGHRS and CDR2 is YFSETQ in the germline V gene. CDR3 loop: CASSLDPTGGYTF. CDR3 in DNA: TGCGCCAGCAGCTTGGATCCTACGGGGGGCTACACCTTC. Full variable domain (outside the CDR3, taken from reference TRBV5-1 and TRBJ1-2): KAGVTQTPRYLIKTRGQQVTLSCSPISGHRSVSWYQQTPGQGLQFLFEYFSETQRNKGNFPGRFSGRQFSNSRSEMNVSTLELGDSALYLCASSLDPTGGYTFGSGTRLTVV.

This clone has just a few counts. CDR3: CASSADAAGTEAFF. CDR3 nucleotide sequence: TGTGCCAGCAGCGCAGACGCCGCTGGGACTGAAGCTTTCTTT. The chain employs TRBV9 and TRBJ1-1; no clear D gene. CDR1 is SGDLS and CDR2 is YYNGEE in the germline V gene. V lost 3 bases and J lost 5, with 14 bases in between. The CDR3 consists of 14 residues. The variable domain in full, with the rest retrieved from reference TRBV9 and TRBJ1-1, is DSGVTQTPKHLITATGQRVTLRCSPRSGDLSVYWYQQSLDQGLQFLIQYYNGEERAKGNILERFSAQQFPDLHSELNLSSLELGDSALYFCASSADAAGTEAFFGQGTRLTVV.

The gene calls are TRBV5-1 and TRBJ1-1; weak D call: TRBD1 (5 bases). Germline lookup yields CDR1 SGHRS and CDR2 YFSETQ. There are 13 residues in the CDR3. V lost 2 bases to trimming and J lost 3 bases, with 8 bases between them. The CDR3 here is CASSFGGDTEAFF. The CDR3 DNA sequence: TGCGCCAGCAGCTTTGGGGGGGACACTGAAGCTTTCTTT.

This chain connects TRBV11-2 to TRBJ2-7, with TRBD1 matching 10 bases. The length of the CDR3 is 16 residues. Germline loops: CDR1 SGHAT, CDR2 FQNNGV. The V and J ends lost 5 bases and 0 bases, in that order; junction bases with no gene match: 7. CDR3 protein: CASSLRDRGRSYEQYF. The CDR3 DNA reads as TGTGCCAGCAGCCTCCGGGACAGGGGCCGCTCCTACGAGCAGTACTTC. Combining the CDR3 with reference TRBV11-2 and TRBJ2-7 gives the whole variable domain EAGVAQSPRYKIIEKRQSVAFWCNPISGHATLYWYQQILGQGPKLLIQFQNNGVVDDSQLPKDRFSAERLKGVDSTLKIQPAKLEDSAVYLCASSLRDRGRSYEQYFGPGTRLTVT.

The J gene is TRBJ2-5, the V gene TRBV27; no reliable D call. Per the germline V gene, CDR1 is MNHEY and CDR2 is SMNVEV (reference sequence). Trimming took off 3 bases at V and 3 bases at J, with 11 bases between the two ends. The CDR3 has 14 amino acids. The CDR3 reads CASSFGVGKETQYF. In nucleotides, the CDR3 is TGTGCCAGCAGTTTTGGAGTTGGAAAAGAGACCCAGTACTTC.

The chain carries TRBV19 and TRBJ2-1, with unresolved D. This CDR3 spans 13 amino acids. Germline values: CDR1 LNHDA, CDR2 SQIVND (reference sequence). V gave up 5 bases and J gave up 4 bases, with 9 bases separating them. CDR3 residues: CASSFYSYNEQFF. For the CDR3, the DNA is TGTGCCAGTAGTTTCTACTCTTACAATGAGCAGTTCTTC.

The chain carries TRBV19 and TRBJ1-4; no clear D. The CDR3 has 12 residues. Germline values: CDR1 LNHDA, CDR2 SQIVND (reference sequence). The V and J ends lost 6 bases and 3 bases respectively, with 5 bases between them. The CDR3 here is CASSESNEKLFF. The CDR3 region has the DNA TGTGCCAGTAGCGAGTCTAATGAAAAACTGTTTTTT.

This chain connects TRBV5-1 to TRBJ2-1, with a possible D match to TRBD2 (6 bases). The V and J ends lost 0 bases and 5 bases respectively, with 9 bases between them. The CDR3 loop spans 14 amino acids. Germline V gene data show CDR1 as SGHRS and CDR2 as YFSETQ. The CDR3 region has the DNA TGCGCCAGCAGCTTGGGCGGGAATCACAATGAGCAGTTCTTC. It translates to CASSLGGNHNEQFF.